Below, 31 T cell receptor beta chains from the same sample are listed, as sequenced in a study of CD8+CD57+ T cells in acquired aplastic anemia. Those patients picked for sequencing had displayed CD8+CD57+ cell expansion on flow cytometry. TCR beta VDJ and CDR3 profiling used genomic DNA as template. One entry per CDR3 protein, called by TCRdb with MiXCR from the reads. The sample carries some 170,000 distinct CDR3 sequences, around 48% recorded once. The sequenced sample was sorted CD4+, CD8+, or CD8+CD57+ T cells (not recorded which) from PBMCs. The receptors were sampled from a human donor with aplastic anemia.

The chain uses TRBV19 and TRBJ2-7, with D unclear. This CDR3 is 13 amino acids long. Per germline, CDR1 LNHDA and CDR2 SQIVND (reference sequence). V lost 8 bases, J lost 5 bases, and 16 bases lay in between. The CDR3 loop reads CASQNVGFHEQYF. CDR3 sequence (DNA): TGTGCCAGTCAAAACGTGGGGTTCCACGAGCAGTACTTC. Variable domain in full (rest from reference TRBV19 and TRBJ2-7): DGGITQSPKYLFRKEGQNVTLSCEQNLNHDAMYWYRQDPGQGLRLIYYSQIVNDFQKGDIAEGYSVSREKKESFPLTVTSAQKNPTAFYLCASQNVGFHEQYFGPGTRLTVT.

The rearrangement links TRBV19 to TRBJ1-1; no clear D gene. Trimming took off 3 bases at V and 8 bases at J, with 16 bases between the two ends. The length of the CDR3 is 14 residues. Germline V gives CDR1 LNHDA, CDR2 SQIVND (reference sequence). CDR3 sequence: CASSISQERGEAFF. The CDR3 DNA reads as TGTGCCAGTAGTATCTCCCAGGAACGAGGCGAAGCTTTCTTT.

This clonotype was counted ten times or more. This sequence joins TRBV19 and TRBJ2-2; the match to TRBD1 covers 7 bases. J lost 0 bases, V lost 4 bases, and 8 bases had no gene match. The germline gives CDR1 LNHDA, CDR2 SQIVND (reference sequence). The length of the CDR3 is 17 residues. The CDR3 DNA is TGTGCCAGTAGTAAACAGGGGAGTATTTCGAACACCGGGGAGCTGTTTTTT. Its translation is CASSKQGSISNTGELFF.

This clonotype is termed medium-sized. The gene calls are TRBV15 and TRBJ2-5; 9 nucleotides align to TRBD1. With V trimmed by 2 bases and J by 4 bases, 2 bases remained unmatched. The CDR3 runs to 14 residues. CDR1 is LNHNV, CDR2 YYDKDF, per germline (reference sequence). CDR3 protein: CATSRNRGPETQYF. In nucleotides, the CDR3 is TGTGCCACCAGCAGAAACAGGGGGCCAGAGACCCAGTACTTC.

The chain carries TRBV2 and TRBJ2-7; possible D gene TRBD2, 6 bases. Germline V gene sequence: CDR1 SNHLY, CDR2 FYNNEI. Trimming cost V 7 bases and J 4 bases, with 8 bases left between them. CDR3 size: 11 residues. The DNA of the CDR3 is TGTGCCAGCAAGGAGGGGTACGAGCAGTACTTC. Amino acid sequence: CASKEGYEQYF.

This clonotype was found a few times. The CDR3 is CASSQQGGGNTIYF. DNA for the CDR3: TGTGCCAGCAGCCAACAGGGTGGAGGAAACACCATATATTTT. The chain is built from TRBV3-1 and TRBJ1-3, with D possibly being TRBD1 (5 bases). The CDR3 sequence is 14 residues long. CDR1 and CDR2 from the germline V gene are LGHDT and YNNKEL (reference sequence). The V and J ends lost 2 bases and 4 bases respectively, with 9 bases between them. The full variable domain, completed using reference TRBV3-1 and TRBJ1-3, is DTAVSQTPKYLVTQMGNDKSIKCEQNLGHDTMYWYKQDSKKFLKIMFSYNNKELIINETVPNRFSPKSPDKAHLNLHINSLELGDSAVYFCASSQQGGGNTIYFGEGSWLTVV.

The V call is TRBV24-1, the J call TRBJ2-7; D may be TRBD2 (5 bases). The germline CDR1 and CDR2 sequences are KGHDR and SFDVKD. This CDR3 is 13 amino acids long. V dropped 5 bases and J dropped 0 bases, with 7 bases sitting between them. CDR3 nucleotide sequence: TGTGCCACCAGTGCGGGGAGCTCCTACGAGCAGTACTTC. The encoded protein is CATSAGSSYEQYF.

The gene calls are TRBV19 and TRBJ2-6; no firm D call. The CDR3 runs 17 residues. With 5 bases removed from V and 2 bases from J, the gap between germline ends came to 16 bases. The germline gives CDR1 LNHDA, CDR2 SQIVND (reference sequence). CDR3 region: CASSAPRGKAGANVLTF. CDR3 sequence (DNA): TGTGCCAGTAGTGCGCCACGAGGAAAGGCTGGGGCCAACGTCCTGACTTTC.

CDR3 bases: TGTGCCAGCAGCCCCGGCTGGGACAGGGGTCAAGAGACCCAGTACTTC. Protein: CASSPGWDRGQETQYF. This sequence joins TRBV7-6 and TRBJ2-5; 10 bases are a match to TRBD1. The CDR3 loop spans 16 amino acids. CDR1 SGHVS and CDR2 FNYEAQ come from the germline V gene. V gave up 5 bases and J gave up 2 bases; unmatched junction bases: 8.

This clonotype was detected many times. J is TRBJ1-3 and V is TRBV15; D not certain. This CDR3 is 14 amino acids long. Germline CDR1 LNHNV, CDR2 YYDKDF (reference sequence). The V end was cut by 3 bases, the J end by 3 bases, with 9 bases between. CDR3 DNA: TGTGCCACCAGCAGCGACGGATTTGGAAACACCATATATTTT. It is translated as CATSSDGFGNTIYF.

As regards this clonotype: Mismatch with germline at one junction end may stem from a read error. V usage is TRBV14 and J usage is TRBJ2-1, with D possibly called TRBD1 or TRBD2 (5 bases each). The CDR3 covers 14 residues. Germline V gives CDR1 SGHDN, CDR2 FVKESK. The CDR3 reads CAGSQEIWGNEQFF. CDR3 nucleotide sequence: TGTGCCGGCAGCCAAGAAATCTGGGGGAATGAGCAGTTCTTC.

The V gene is TRBV7-9, the J gene TRBJ2-1, with D maybe TRBD2 (6 bases). Germline V CDR1 and CDR2: SEHNR, FQNEAQ (reference sequence). The CDR3 contains 13 residues. Trimming cost V 8 bases and J 10 bases, with 18 bases left between them. CDR3 loop: CASGLAAASEQFF. The CDR3 coding sequence is TGTGCCAGCGGATTAGCGGCGGCCTCCGAGCAGTTCTTC.

The sample holds many counts of this clonotype. The chain uses TRBV9 and TRBJ2-2; the match to TRBD1 covers 11 bases. In germline, CDR1 is SGDLS, CDR2 YYNGEE. V shed 2 bases, J shed 7 bases, and the junction held 10 bases outside the gene matches. This CDR3 has 17 amino acids. Here the CDR3 DNA reads TGTGCCAGCAGCGTTTCATCCGGGACAGGGGGTAACGGGGAGCTGTTTTTT. Amino acid sequence: CASSVSSGTGGNGELFF.

The chain joins TRBV10-3 to TRBJ1-3; 9 positions match TRBD1. The CDR3 runs 15 residues. Germline trimming cut 3 bases from V and 9 bases from J; bases unmatched to any gene: 9. Germline CDR1 is ENHRY and CDR2 is SYGVKD. CDR3 in DNA: TGTGCCATCAGTGACCTCATGGGACAGGGAGGCACCATATATTTT. This sequence encodes CAISDLMGQGGTIYF.

This clonotype was picked up many times. The chain employs TRBV6-5 and TRBJ2-7, with D possibly being TRBD1 (5 bases). Trimming removed 3 bases from V and 5 bases from J, with 8 bases in between. The CDR3 is made up of 12 amino acids. CDR1 and CDR2 from the germline V gene are MNHEY and SVGAGI. The CDR3 sequence is CASSYAGNEQYF. CDR3 in DNA: TGTGCCAGCAGTTATGCAGGGAACGAGCAGTACTTC.

This clonotype came up once. The chain combines TRBV24-1 with TRBJ2-1; the D gene is possibly TRBD1 (5 bases). V lost 5 bases, J lost 10 bases, and 20 bases lay in between. CDR3 size: 15 residues. The germline CDR1 and CDR2 sequences are KGHDR and SFDVKD. The CDR3 reads CATSVGQNPLAEQFF. DNA for the CDR3: TGTGCCACCAGTGTTGGACAAAACCCCCTTGCCGAGCAGTTCTTC.

This clonotype has ten or more counts. The chain couples TRBV19 to TRBJ1-1, with unresolved D. The CDR3 sequence is 16 residues long. Trimming took 4 bases from V and 0 from J, leaving 15 bases between them. Germline V gene lookup returns CDR1 LNHDA and CDR2 SQIVND (reference sequence). CDR3 sequence (DNA): TGTGCCAGTAGTAAGTATTGGGATACCGTGAACACTGAAGCTTTCTTT. Translating gives CASSKYWDTVNTEAFF.

V is TRBV2 and J is TRBJ2-5; 13 bases fit TRBD2. V shed 6 bases, J shed 5 bases, and the junction held 9 bases outside the gene matches. The CDR3 has 16 residues. Germline assignment: CDR1 SNHLY and CDR2 FYNNEI. CDR3 bases: TGTGCCAGCAGCGCCGCACTAGCGGGGGGGGGGGAGACCCAGTACTTC. This encodes CASSAALAGGGETQYF.

Of note for this clonotype: Its ends do not fully match the called genes, so a read error is possible. The chain carries TRBV2 and TRBJ1-1; D is unclear. Per germline, CDR1 SNHLY and CDR2 FYNNEI. The CDR3 sequence is 16 residues long. CDR3 region: CASSVVGRSRNTEAFF. CDR3 nucleotide sequence: TGTGCCAGCAGTGTAGTGGGAAGGTCGAGGAACACTGAAGCCTTCTTT. Filled out from reference TRBV2 and TRBJ1-1, the complete variable domain reads EPEVTQTPSHQVTQMGQEVILRCVPISNHLYFYWYRQILGQKVEFLVSFYNNEISEKSEIFDDQFSVERPDGSNFTLKIRSTKLEDSAMYFCASSVVGRSRNTEAFFGQGTRLTVV.

As concerns this clonotype: This may stem from a read error, because a much larger clone lies one nucleotide away. The CDR3 coding sequence is TGTGCCAGCAGCCAAGTGGGGGCGGGTTGGTGTGGCTACACCTTC. It translates to CASSQVGAGWCGYTF. The chain joins TRBV3-1 to TRBJ1-2, with TRBD1 as a possible D gene (6 bases). V was trimmed by 1 base and J by 7 bases, leaving 16 bases between them. The germline V gene encodes CDR1 LGHDT and CDR2 YNNKEL (reference sequence). The CDR3 loop spans 15 amino acids.

The rearrangement links TRBV11-1 to TRBJ2-3, with D perhaps given as TRBD1 or TRBD2 (5 bases each). Trimming removed 0 bases from V and 1 base from J, with 20 bases in between. This CDR3 region has 19 residues. Germline V CDR1 and CDR2: SGHAT, FQDESV (reference sequence). CDR3 amino acids: CASSLASSQLGARTDTQYF. The DNA for the CDR3 is TGTGCCAGCAGCTTAGCTAGCAGCCAACTAGGGGCCCGCACAGATACGCAGTATTTT.

On this clonotype: At one end the junction does not follow the germline gene, possibly because of a read error. The J gene is TRBJ2-7, the V gene TRBV19, with D perhaps being TRBD1 or TRBD2 (7 bases each). Germline V lookup: CDR1 LNHDA, CDR2 SQIVND (reference sequence). The CDR3 contains 14 residues. The CDR3 region has the DNA TGTGCCGGTAGACGACAGGGCCAGCGGGGCGAGCAGTACTTC. This encodes CAGRRQGQRGEQYF.

The gene calls are TRBV24-1 and TRBJ2-1; possibly TRBD1 for D (6 bases). The CDR3 is 15 residues long. Germline V gene lookup returns CDR1 KGHDR and CDR2 SFDVKD. With 0 bases removed from V and 8 bases from J, the gap between germline ends came to 13 bases. CDR3 nucleotide sequence: TGTGCCACCAGTGATTTGGACAGGATGGGGGATGAGCAGTTCTTC. Amino acids: CATSDLDRMGDEQFF.

The chain carries TRBV19 and TRBJ2-7, with 7 bases aligning to TRBD1. Germline CDR1 LNHDA, CDR2 SQIVND (reference sequence). CDR3 length equals 16 residues. Unmatched junction bases numbered 14, after V lost 5 bases and J lost 4 bases. For the CDR3, the DNA is TGTGCCAGTAGTGCCATCCCGACAGGGCGGGTGTACGAGCAGTACTTC. Amino acid sequence: CASSAIPTGRVYEQYF.

The gene calls are TRBV2 and TRBJ1-1; D call uncertain. Germline CDR1 reads SNHLY; CDR2 reads FYNNEI. The ends were cut back, 2 bases at V and 7 bases at J, with 8 bases in the middle. The CDR3 sequence is 12 residues long. Here the CDR3 reads CASSERLGEAFF. CDR3 coding DNA: TGTGCCAGCAGTGAACGTCTCGGTGAAGCTTTCTTT.

The gene calls are TRBV7-2 and TRBJ1-1; D not resolved. V was clipped by 10 bases and J by 3 bases, with 0 bases between them. CDR1 and CDR2 from the germline V gene are SGHTA and FQGNSA. This CDR3 region has 8 residues. The CDR3 spells CANTEAFF. In DNA form, the CDR3 reads TGTGCCAACACTGAAGCTTTCTTT.

The chain uses TRBV7-9 and TRBJ1-2, with a weak D call TRBD1 (6 bases). V was trimmed by 11 bases and J by 0 bases, leaving 7 bases between them. The CDR3 spans 11 residues. Germline V CDR1 and CDR2: SEHNR, FQNEAQ (reference sequence). The CDR3 protein is CAGQSNYGYTF. CDR3 nucleotide sequence: TGTGCCGGACAGTCTAACTATGGCTACACCTTC.

This clonotype was seen many times. V usage is TRBV14 and J usage is TRBJ2-7; D is uncertain. V was shortened by 1 base and J by 6 bases, with 13 bases between the two germline ends. CDR1 is SGHDN, CDR2 FVKESK, per germline. There are 14 residues in the CDR3. DNA of the CDR3: TGTGCCAGCAGCCAAGCTGGCCCAAGGGCCGAGCAGTACTTC. Protein: CASSQAGPRAEQYF.

The rearrangement uses TRBV2 and TRBJ1-5; TRBD1 aligns across 8 bases. Germline lookup yields CDR1 SNHLY and CDR2 FYNNEI. The CDR3 extends over 15 amino acids. Trimming took 5 bases from V and 5 from J; bases not matched to a gene: 8. The CDR3 nucleotides read TGTGCCAGCAGTAAACTACAGGGGGAATATCAGCCCCAGCATTTT. Amino acid sequence: CASSKLQGEYQPQHF.

The chain carries TRBV9 and TRBJ2-7; D gene unclear. The CDR3 sequence is 12 residues long. Trimming left V 0 bases short and J 3 bases short, with 4 bases between. Germline CDR1 and CDR2: SGDLS and YYNGEE. Here the CDR3 DNA reads TGTGCCAGCAGCGTAGCGGGCTACGAGCAGTACTTC. Protein product: CASSVAGYEQYF.

This clonotype occurred a few times. One end of the junction varies from germline; a read error may be responsible. The chain uses TRBV18 and TRBJ1-2; 10 bases fit TRBD1. Germline V gene lookup returns CDR1 KGHSH and CDR2 LQKENI. This CDR3 spans 14 amino acids. The CDR3 DNA follows: TGTGCCAGCTCACCACTTGAGACAGGGGGCGGTTTGGTCTTC. Translation: CASSPLETGGGLVF. Filled out from reference TRBV18 and TRBJ1-2, the complete variable domain reads NAGVMQNPRHLVRRRGQEARLRCSPMKGHSHVYWYRQLPEEGLKFMVYLQKENIIDESGMPKERFSAEFPKEGPSILRIQQVVRGDSAAYFCASSPLETGGGLVFGSGTRLTVV.